A single sample is the source of the 20 T cell receptor beta chains below, sequenced in a study of shared clonotypes between healthy human individuals. CD8 cells regarded as naive lacked CD45RO, were positively chosen for CCR7, and omitted terminally differentiated effector memory CD45RA+ cells. This table comes from immunoSEQ multiplex PCR, and its TCRdb copy is limited to in-frame clones, with some not included. The top ten hold around 1.7% of the sample, which has about 2.1 million clones, around 95% seen once. The sample consisted of naive CD8+ T cells from PBMCs. These TCRs come from a man aged 18 to 29 in good health. Some clones in this sample may be carry-over from other donors' samples.

CDR3 coding DNA: TGTGCCAGCAGTCAATTTCGGACGGACATTGGGACCCAGTACTTC. It codes for CASSQFRTDIGTQYF. The rearrangement uses TRBV28 and TRBJ2-5; D perhaps matches TRBD1 (5 bases). Germline CDR1 reads MDHEN; CDR2 reads SYDVKM. V dropped 5 bases and J dropped 7 bases, with 20 bases sitting between them. This CDR3 contains 15 residues. Drawing the rest from reference TRBV28 and TRBJ2-5, the complete variable domain is DVKVTQSSRYLVKRTGEKVFLECVQDMDHENMFWYRQDPGLGLRLIYFSYDVKMKEKGDIPEGYSVSREKKERFSLILESASTNQTSMYLCASSQFRTDIGTQYFGPGTRLLVL.

The rearrangement joins TRBV6-5 to TRBJ1-2, with 7 bases lining up with TRBD1. Germline CDR1 reads MNHEY; CDR2 reads SVGAGI. Losses at the gene ends were 10 bases for V and 2 bases for J; bases not matched to a gene: 13. CDR3 length: 15 amino acids. CDR3 sequence (DNA): TGTGCCACGTTAGGGGCGGACAGGCTGAACTATGGCTACACCTTC. As protein: CATLGADRLNYGYTF.

V and J are TRBV2 and TRBJ2-7, with unresolved D. V was trimmed by 8 bases and J by 0 bases, leaving 11 bases between them. This CDR3 spans 13 amino acids. Germline CDR1 reads SNHLY; CDR2 reads FYNNEI. CDR3 DNA: TGTGCCAGCGGGTTTATAGGCTCCTACGAGCAGTACTTC. Its translation is CASGFIGSYEQYF.

This chain uses TRBV25-1 with TRBJ2-7; D unresolved. V was clipped by 7 bases and J by 0 bases, with 10 bases between them. The germline CDR1 and CDR2 sequences are MGHDK and SYGVNS. There are 13 residues in the CDR3. CDR3 in DNA: TGTGCCAGCACTGGGCCGATCTCCTACGAGCAGTACTTC. Protein sequence: CASTGPISYEQYF.

This clone has a handful of counts. The chain has TRBV5-1 and TRBJ2-1, with D perhaps given as TRBD1 or TRBD2 (6 bases each). The CDR3 contains 16 residues. Per germline, CDR1 SGHRS and CDR2 YFSETQ. Trimming pared 0 bases from V and 0 bases from J, leaving 10 bases between. CDR3 amino acids: CASSLEGGSSYNEQFF. In nucleotides, the CDR3 is TGCGCCAGCAGCTTGGAGGGGGGTAGCTCCTACAATGAGCAGTTCTTC.

This clone occurred a few times. This chain connects TRBV14 to TRBJ1-1, with TRBD1 matching 8 bases. This CDR3 is built from 12 residues. V lost 8 bases and J lost 5; bases outside the gene matches: 4. Germline assignment: CDR1 SGHDN and CDR2 FVKESK. CDR3 loop: CASGQGRTEAFF. CDR3 coding DNA: TGTGCCAGCGGACAGGGCCGAACTGAAGCTTTCTTT.

This clone was counted a single time. The chain recombines TRBV7-6 with TRBJ2-7; D may be TRBD2 (7 bases). The CDR3 has 14 residues. The V and J ends lost 3 bases and 5 bases respectively, with 14 bases between them. Germline V lookup: CDR1 SGHVS, CDR2 FNYEAQ. CDR3 nucleotides: TGTGCCAGCAGCTTCCAGGGGAGGGTCCACGAGCAGTACTTC. Translated: CASSFQGRVHEQYF.

The chain is built from TRBV4-2 and TRBJ1-2; a possible D gene is TRBD1 (6 bases). This CDR3 has 15 amino acids. Germline V gene lookup returns CDR1 LGHNA and CDR2 YNFKEQ. V was pared by 0 bases and J by 4 bases, with 12 bases between. This CDR3 is CASSQEGGLTYGYTF. In DNA form, the CDR3 reads TGTGCCAGCAGCCAAGAAGGGGGGCTAACCTATGGCTACACCTTC.

This chain connects TRBV11-3 to TRBJ2-1; 9 nucleotides align to TRBD2. The CDR3 totals 18 residues. Germline V gene data show CDR1 as SGHNT and CDR2 as YENEEA. V gave up 5 bases and J gave up 4 bases; unmatched junction bases: 15. CDR3 in amino acids: CASSPAPSSGSGYNEQFF. CDR3 sequence (DNA): TGTGCCAGCAGCCCGGCTCCCAGTAGCGGGAGTGGGTACAATGAGCAGTTCTTC. Full variable domain (rest looked up from reference TRBV11-3 and TRBJ2-1): EAGVVQSPRYKIIEKKQPVAFWCNPISGHNTLYWYLQNLGQGPELLIRYENEEAVDDSQLPKDRFSAERLKGVDSTLKIQPAELGDSAVYLCASSPAPSSGSGYNEQFFGPGTRLTVL.

This clone was detected only once. This chain links TRBV27 with TRBJ1-1; D not resolved. The germline V gene encodes CDR1 MNHEY and CDR2 SMNVEV (reference sequence). Between the trimmed V and J ends, which lost 7 bases and 5 bases, there was a span of 8 bases. There are 11 residues in the CDR3. The CDR3 protein is CASMDGTEAFF. DNA for the CDR3: TGTGCCAGCATGGATGGGACTGAAGCTTTCTTT.

The CDR3 here is CATSKGSYEQYF. The CDR3, as DNA: TGTGCCACCAGCAAGGGCTCCTACGAGCAGTACTTC. The chain is built from TRBV15 and TRBJ2-7, with D hard to call. The ends were cut back, 4 bases at V and 0 bases at J, with 4 bases in the middle. This CDR3 has 12 residues. From germline, CDR1 is LNHNV and CDR2 YYDKDF (reference sequence).

Concerning this clone itself: This sample includes further DNA sequences coding for the same CDR3. J is TRBJ2-7 and V is TRBV5-8; possible D gene TRBD1, 6 bases. Trimming left V 4 bases short and J 3 bases short, with 11 bases between. The CDR3 is 13 residues long. Per germline, CDR1 SGHTS and CDR2 YDEGEE. The CDR3 loop reads CASSLDRGYEQYF. In nucleotides, the CDR3 is TGTGCCAGCAGCCTGGACAGAGGCTACGAGCAGTACTTC.

V gene TRBV13 combines with J gene TRBJ1-3, with D uncertain. Trimming removed 2 bases at V and 0 bases at J, with 8 bases between. CDR1 and CDR2 from the germline V gene are PRHDT and FYEKMQ (reference sequence). CDR3 size: 15 residues. The chain's CDR3 is CASSLYSSSGNTIYF. The CDR3 DNA is TGTGCCAGCAGCTTATATTCCAGCTCTGGAAACACCATATATTTT.

The CDR3 loop is CASSFLGGRGSYEQYF. The CDR3 nucleotides read TGTGCCAGCAGCTTCCTTGGGGGCAGGGGATCCTACGAGCAGTACTTC. V usage is TRBV7-8 and J usage is TRBJ2-7; tentatively, D is TRBD1 (6 bases). Germline V lookup: CDR1 SGHVS, CDR2 FQNEAQ. V lost 3 bases and J 1 base, leaving 16 bases between the germline ends. The CDR3 spans 16 residues.

This sequence joins TRBV28 and TRBJ2-7, with 7 bases lining up with TRBD2. This CDR3 spans 14 amino acids. Germline V gene lookup returns CDR1 MDHEN and CDR2 SYDVKM. V lost 7 bases to trimming and J lost 2 bases; unmatched junction nucleotides: 8. CDR3 nucleotides: TGTGCCAGCACACTAGCGCCAGAAGCCTACGAGCAGTACTTC. It specifies CASTLAPEAYEQYF.

The rearrangement uses TRBV5-5 and TRBJ2-1; D gene ambiguous. The CDR3 totals 11 residues. Trimming shortened V by 4 bases and J by 9 bases, and 8 bases separated the two germline ends. Germline lookup yields CDR1 SGHKS and CDR2 YYEKEE (reference sequence). The CDR3 loop reads CASSHSSEQFF. In nucleotides, the CDR3 is TGTGCCAGCAGCCATTCTTCTGAGCAGTTCTTC.

Worth noting for this clone: Other DNA sequences within the sample encode an identical CDR3. V and J are TRBV15 and TRBJ1-5; 9 bases match TRBD1. With 3 bases clipped from V and 0 bases from J, the junction kept 0 bases outside the gene matches. CDR1 and CDR2 from the germline V gene are LNHNV and YYDKDF (reference sequence). This CDR3 contains 15 residues. This chain's CDR3 is CATSRDRGSNQPQHF. CDR3 bases: TGTGCCACCAGCAGGGACAGGGGTAGCAATCAGCCCCAGCATTTT. The full variable domain, its missing parts supplied by reference TRBV15 and TRBJ1-5, is DAMVIQNPRYQVTQFGKPVTLSCSQTLNHNVMYWYQQKSSQAPKLLFHYYDKDFNNEADTPDNFQSRRPNTSFCFLDIRSPGLGDTAMYLCATSRDRGSNQPQHFGDGTRLSIL.

J is TRBJ2-3 and V is TRBV7-9; D might be TRBD2 (6 bases). Germline CDR1 and CDR2: SEHNR and FQNEAQ (reference sequence). V was cut by 4 bases and J by 4 bases, with 9 bases left in between. This CDR3 comprises 13 residues. Here the CDR3 reads CASSWRAADTQYF. CDR3 nucleotides: TGTGCCAGCAGCTGGAGGGCGGCAGATACGCAGTATTTT.

This chain joins TRBV20-1 and TRBJ1-2; no firm D call. The CDR3 sequence is 11 residues long. V was pared by 5 bases and J by 1 base, with 5 bases between. Germline assignment: CDR1 DFQATT and CDR2 SNEGSKA (reference sequence). The CDR3 loop reads CSAYLNYGYTF. The DNA of the CDR3 is TGCAGTGCTTACCTTAACTATGGCTACACCTTC.

CDR3 coding DNA: TGTGCCAGCAGTCTAAGGGACGGAGGGGCTTTCTTT. Translated: CASSLRDGGAFF. V usage is TRBV27 and J usage is TRBJ1-1; D possibly corresponds to TRBD1 (5 bases). In germline, CDR1 is MNHEY, CDR2 SMNVEV (reference sequence). There are 12 residues in the CDR3. V gave up 5 bases and J gave up 11 bases, with 15 bases separating them.